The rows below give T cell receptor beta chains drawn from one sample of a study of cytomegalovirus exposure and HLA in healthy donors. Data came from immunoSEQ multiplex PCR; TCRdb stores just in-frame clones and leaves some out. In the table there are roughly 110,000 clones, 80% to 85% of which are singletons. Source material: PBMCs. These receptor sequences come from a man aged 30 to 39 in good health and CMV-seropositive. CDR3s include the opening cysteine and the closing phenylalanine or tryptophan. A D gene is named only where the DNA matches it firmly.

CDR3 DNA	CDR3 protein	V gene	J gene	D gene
TGTGCCAGCAGTCCACTAACAGGGTACAATGAGCAGTTCTTC	CASSPLTGYNEQFF	TRBV28	TRBJ2-1	.
TGTGCCAGCACGGGAAGTGGCAGGGGCTGGACTGAAGCTTTCTTT	CASTGSGRGWTEAFF	TRBV2	TRBJ1-1	.
TGTGCCAGCAGTTCCCTGTGGACAGGGGGGATCGAGCAGTACTTC	CASSSLWTGGIEQYF	TRBV28	TRBJ2-7	TRBD1
TGCGCCAGCAGCCAAGAGGGGCCCCCGGCCGAGCAGTACTTC	CASSQEGPPAEQYF	TRBV4-1	TRBJ2-7	.
TGTGCCACCAGCAGACTAGCGGGGGGGCTAGGCAATGAGCAGTTCTTC	CATSRLAGGLGNEQFF	TRBV15	TRBJ2-1	TRBD2
TGCGCCAGCAGCTTGGTTCCTGACACAAATACGCAGTATTTT	CASSLVPDTNTQYF	TRBV5-1	TRBJ2-3	.
TGTGCCAGCAGAGGACTTTCCGTCTACGAGCAGTACTTC	CASRGLSVYEQYF	TRBV27	TRBJ2-7	.
TGTGCCACTACCGGGGGTTGGGGACAGACAAACACTGAAGCTTTCTTT	CATTGGWGQTNTEAFF	TRBV19	TRBJ1-1	TRBD1
TGCGCCAGCAGCTTGTCTGCGGGGGGGAACACCGGGGAGCTGTTTTTT	CASSLSAGGNTGELFF	TRBV5-1	TRBJ2-2	TRBD2
TGTGCCTGGAGTGTACGGACCGGGGAGCTGTTTTTT	CAWSVRTGELFF	TRBV30	TRBJ2-2	.
TGTGCCAGCAGTGACCCGGGGGGCTACACCTTC	CASSDPGGYTF	TRBV25-1	TRBJ1-2	.
TGTGCCAGCAGCGTAGCCACAGGGGGCAATGAGCAGTTCTTC	CASSVATGGNEQFF	TRBV9	TRBJ2-1	TRBD1
TGTGCCAGTAGTCCGACTAGCGGGGCTAGCACAGATACGCAGTATTTT	CASSPTSGASTDTQYF	TRBV19	TRBJ2-3	TRBD2
TGTGCCAGCAGCCGGGACAGGGGGCTCGGTGGCTACACCTTC	CASSRDRGLGGYTF	TRBV7-9	TRBJ1-2	TRBD1
TGCGCCAGCAGCCAAGATACACGGGTTTTAGAGACCCAGTACTTC	CASSQDTRVLETQYF	TRBV4-1	TRBJ2-5	.
TGTGCCAGCAGCCCCAGACGAGCGGGGCGCACAGATACGCAGTATTTT	CASSPRRAGRTDTQYF	TRBV7-9	TRBJ2-3	TRBD2
TGTGCCAGCAGCCAGAACTCACAGGGGGCGCGTTATGGCTACACCTTC	CASSQNSQGARYGYTF	TRBV13	TRBJ1-2	TRBD1
TGCGCCAGCAGCTTGGGTGGGGGGTCCTACAATGAGCAGTTCTTC	CASSLGGGSYNEQFF	TRBV5-1	TRBJ2-1	.
TGTGCCAGTAGTATAGTCCACGGCGGGGGGGCCCAGCATTTT	CASSIVHGGGAQHF	TRBV19	TRBJ1-5	.
TGTGCCAGCAGTGGGACTTTCCACCTTCAGGAGACCCAGTACTTC	CASSGTFHLQETQYF	TRBV2	TRBJ2-5	.
TGTGCCAGCAGCTTAGAAGGGGTCGGAAACACCATATATTTT	CASSLEGVGNTIYF	TRBV13	TRBJ1-3	.
TGCGCCAGCAGTGAGTCTACAGGGGGCTCGGAGACCCAGTACTTC	CASSESTGGSETQYF	TRBV10-1	TRBJ2-5	TRBD1
TGTGCCAGCCTAGCGGATACATACAATGAGCAGTTCTTC	CASLADTYNEQFF	TRBV11-2	TRBJ2-1	TRBD2
TGTGCCATCAGTGAGTCGTTAGCAAGGTCGTGGGATACGCAGTATTTT	CAISESLARSWDTQYF	TRBV10-3	TRBJ2-3	.